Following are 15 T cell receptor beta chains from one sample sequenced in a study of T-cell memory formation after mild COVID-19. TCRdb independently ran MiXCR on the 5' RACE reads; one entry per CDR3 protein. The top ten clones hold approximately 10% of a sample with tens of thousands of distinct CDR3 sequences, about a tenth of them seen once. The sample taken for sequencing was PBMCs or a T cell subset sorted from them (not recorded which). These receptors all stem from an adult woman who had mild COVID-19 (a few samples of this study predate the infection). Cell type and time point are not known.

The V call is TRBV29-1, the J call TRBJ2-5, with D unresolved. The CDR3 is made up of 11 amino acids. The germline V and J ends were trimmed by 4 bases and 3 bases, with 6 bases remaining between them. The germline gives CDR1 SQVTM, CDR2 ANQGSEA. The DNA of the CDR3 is TGCAGCGTTGTTAACGAAGAGACCCAGTACTTC. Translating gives CSVVNEETQYF. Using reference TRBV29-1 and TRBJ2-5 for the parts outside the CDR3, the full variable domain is SAVISQKPSRDICQRGTSLTIQCQVDSQVTMMFWYRQQPGQSLTLIATANQGSEATYESGFVIDKFPISRPNLTFSTLTVSNMSPEDSSIYLCSVVNEETQYFGPGTRLLVL.

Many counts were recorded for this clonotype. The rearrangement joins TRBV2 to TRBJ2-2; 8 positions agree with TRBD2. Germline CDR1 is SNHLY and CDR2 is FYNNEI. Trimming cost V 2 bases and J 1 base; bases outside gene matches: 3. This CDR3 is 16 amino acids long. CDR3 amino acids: CASSERLAGNTGELFF. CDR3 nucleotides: TGTGCCAGCAGTGAACGTCTAGCGGGGAACACCGGGGAGCTGTTTTTT.

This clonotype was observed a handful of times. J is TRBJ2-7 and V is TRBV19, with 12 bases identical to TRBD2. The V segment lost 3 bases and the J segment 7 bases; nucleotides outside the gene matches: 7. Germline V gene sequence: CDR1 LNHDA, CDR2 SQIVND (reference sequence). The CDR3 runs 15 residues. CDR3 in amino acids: CASSMRLAGGGEQYF. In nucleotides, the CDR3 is TGTGCCAGTAGTATGCGTCTAGCGGGAGGGGGGGAGCAGTACTTC.

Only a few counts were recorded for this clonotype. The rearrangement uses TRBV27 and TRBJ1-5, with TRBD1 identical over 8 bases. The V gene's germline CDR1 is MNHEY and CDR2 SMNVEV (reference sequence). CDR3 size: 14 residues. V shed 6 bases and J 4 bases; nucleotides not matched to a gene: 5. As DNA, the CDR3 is TGTGCCAGCAGACAACAGGGGGGTAATCAGCCCCAGCATTTT. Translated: CASRQQGGNQPQHF.

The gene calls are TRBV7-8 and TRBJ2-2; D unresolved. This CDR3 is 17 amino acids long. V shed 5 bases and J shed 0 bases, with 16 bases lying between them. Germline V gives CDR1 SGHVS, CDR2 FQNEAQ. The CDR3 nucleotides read TGTGCCAGCAGCACCCAGTCGGTCGTCTCGAACACCGGGGAGCTGTTTTTT. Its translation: CASSTQSVVSNTGELFF.

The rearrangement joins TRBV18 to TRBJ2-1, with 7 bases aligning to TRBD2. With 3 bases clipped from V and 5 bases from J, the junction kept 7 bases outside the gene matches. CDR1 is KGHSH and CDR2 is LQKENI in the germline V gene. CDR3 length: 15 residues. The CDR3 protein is CASSPSGKKNNEQFF. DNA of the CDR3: TGTGCCAGCTCACCCAGCGGGAAGAAGAACAATGAGCAGTTCTTC. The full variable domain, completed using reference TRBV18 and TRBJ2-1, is NAGVMQNPRHLVRRRGQEARLRCSPMKGHSHVYWYRQLPEEGLKFMVYLQKENIIDESGMPKERFSAEFPKEGPSILRIQQVVRGDSAAYFCASSPSGKKNNEQFFGPGTRLTVL.

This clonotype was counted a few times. This CDR3 reads CSVARGPEAFF. The CDR3, as DNA: TGCAGCGTTGCCAGGGGGCCTGAAGCTTTCTTT. J is TRBJ1-1 and V is TRBV29-1, with 8 bases matching TRBD1. The germline CDR1 and CDR2 sequences are SQVTM and ANQGSEA. V was clipped by 4 bases and J by 6 bases; unmatched bases: 1. CDR3 length equals 11 residues.

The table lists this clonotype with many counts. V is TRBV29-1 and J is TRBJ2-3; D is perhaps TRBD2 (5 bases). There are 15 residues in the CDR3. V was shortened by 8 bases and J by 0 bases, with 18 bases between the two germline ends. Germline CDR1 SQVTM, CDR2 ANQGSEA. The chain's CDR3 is CSHLKLGSSTDTQYF. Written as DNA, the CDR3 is TGCAGCCATCTAAAACTAGGGAGCAGCACAGATACGCAGTATTTT.

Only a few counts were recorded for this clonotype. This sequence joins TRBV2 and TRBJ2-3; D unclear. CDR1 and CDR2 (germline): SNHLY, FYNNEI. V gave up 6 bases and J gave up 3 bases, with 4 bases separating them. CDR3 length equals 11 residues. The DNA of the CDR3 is TGTGCCAGCAGGCTAACAGATACGCAGTATTTT. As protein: CASRLTDTQYF.

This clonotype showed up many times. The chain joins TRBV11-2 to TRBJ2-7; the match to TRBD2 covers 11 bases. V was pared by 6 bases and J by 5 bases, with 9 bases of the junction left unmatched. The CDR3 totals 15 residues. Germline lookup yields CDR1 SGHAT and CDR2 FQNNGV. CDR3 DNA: TGTGCCAGCAGAGGCATAGCGGGAGGGCCCCACGAGCAGTACTTC. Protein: CASRGIAGGPHEQYF.

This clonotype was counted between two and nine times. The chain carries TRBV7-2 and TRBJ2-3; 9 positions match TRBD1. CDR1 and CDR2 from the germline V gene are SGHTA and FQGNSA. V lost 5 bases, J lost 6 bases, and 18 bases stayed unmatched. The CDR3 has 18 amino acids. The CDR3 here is CASSPNRLGQGQSDTQYF. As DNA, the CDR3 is TGTGCCAGCAGCCCTAACCGGTTAGGACAGGGGCAGTCTGATACGCAGTATTTT.

CDR3: CSARVGAGETTQYF. CDR3 nucleotides: TGCAGTGCTAGAGTGGGAGCGGGGGAAACAACCCAGTACTTC. The genes are TRBV20-1 and TRBJ2-5; 8 bases are shared with TRBD2. CDR1 is DFQATT, CDR2 SNEGSKA, per germline (reference sequence). J was trimmed by 8 bases and V by 1 base; bases with no gene match: 9. The CDR3 spans 14 residues.

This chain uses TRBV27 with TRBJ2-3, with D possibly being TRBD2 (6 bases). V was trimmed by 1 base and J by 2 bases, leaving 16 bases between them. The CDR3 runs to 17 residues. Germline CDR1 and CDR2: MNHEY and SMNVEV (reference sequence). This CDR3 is CASSLWRGAWNTDTQYF. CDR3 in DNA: TGTGCCAGCAGTTTATGGAGGGGCGCGTGGAACACAGATACGCAGTATTTT.

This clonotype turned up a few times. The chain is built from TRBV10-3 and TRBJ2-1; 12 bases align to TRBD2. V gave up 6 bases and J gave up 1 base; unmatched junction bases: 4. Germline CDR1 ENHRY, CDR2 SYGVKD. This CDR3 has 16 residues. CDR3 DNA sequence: TGTGCCATCAGCGGGACTAGCGGGCCTTCCTACAATGAGCAGTTCTTC. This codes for CAISGTSGPSYNEQFF.

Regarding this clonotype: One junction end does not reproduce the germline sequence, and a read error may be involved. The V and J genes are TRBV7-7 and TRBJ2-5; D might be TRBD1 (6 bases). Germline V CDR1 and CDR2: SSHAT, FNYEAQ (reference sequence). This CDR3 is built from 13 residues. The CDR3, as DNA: TGTGCTAGCAGCTTAGAAGGCAGGGGGACCCAGTACTTC. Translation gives CASSLEGRGTQYF.